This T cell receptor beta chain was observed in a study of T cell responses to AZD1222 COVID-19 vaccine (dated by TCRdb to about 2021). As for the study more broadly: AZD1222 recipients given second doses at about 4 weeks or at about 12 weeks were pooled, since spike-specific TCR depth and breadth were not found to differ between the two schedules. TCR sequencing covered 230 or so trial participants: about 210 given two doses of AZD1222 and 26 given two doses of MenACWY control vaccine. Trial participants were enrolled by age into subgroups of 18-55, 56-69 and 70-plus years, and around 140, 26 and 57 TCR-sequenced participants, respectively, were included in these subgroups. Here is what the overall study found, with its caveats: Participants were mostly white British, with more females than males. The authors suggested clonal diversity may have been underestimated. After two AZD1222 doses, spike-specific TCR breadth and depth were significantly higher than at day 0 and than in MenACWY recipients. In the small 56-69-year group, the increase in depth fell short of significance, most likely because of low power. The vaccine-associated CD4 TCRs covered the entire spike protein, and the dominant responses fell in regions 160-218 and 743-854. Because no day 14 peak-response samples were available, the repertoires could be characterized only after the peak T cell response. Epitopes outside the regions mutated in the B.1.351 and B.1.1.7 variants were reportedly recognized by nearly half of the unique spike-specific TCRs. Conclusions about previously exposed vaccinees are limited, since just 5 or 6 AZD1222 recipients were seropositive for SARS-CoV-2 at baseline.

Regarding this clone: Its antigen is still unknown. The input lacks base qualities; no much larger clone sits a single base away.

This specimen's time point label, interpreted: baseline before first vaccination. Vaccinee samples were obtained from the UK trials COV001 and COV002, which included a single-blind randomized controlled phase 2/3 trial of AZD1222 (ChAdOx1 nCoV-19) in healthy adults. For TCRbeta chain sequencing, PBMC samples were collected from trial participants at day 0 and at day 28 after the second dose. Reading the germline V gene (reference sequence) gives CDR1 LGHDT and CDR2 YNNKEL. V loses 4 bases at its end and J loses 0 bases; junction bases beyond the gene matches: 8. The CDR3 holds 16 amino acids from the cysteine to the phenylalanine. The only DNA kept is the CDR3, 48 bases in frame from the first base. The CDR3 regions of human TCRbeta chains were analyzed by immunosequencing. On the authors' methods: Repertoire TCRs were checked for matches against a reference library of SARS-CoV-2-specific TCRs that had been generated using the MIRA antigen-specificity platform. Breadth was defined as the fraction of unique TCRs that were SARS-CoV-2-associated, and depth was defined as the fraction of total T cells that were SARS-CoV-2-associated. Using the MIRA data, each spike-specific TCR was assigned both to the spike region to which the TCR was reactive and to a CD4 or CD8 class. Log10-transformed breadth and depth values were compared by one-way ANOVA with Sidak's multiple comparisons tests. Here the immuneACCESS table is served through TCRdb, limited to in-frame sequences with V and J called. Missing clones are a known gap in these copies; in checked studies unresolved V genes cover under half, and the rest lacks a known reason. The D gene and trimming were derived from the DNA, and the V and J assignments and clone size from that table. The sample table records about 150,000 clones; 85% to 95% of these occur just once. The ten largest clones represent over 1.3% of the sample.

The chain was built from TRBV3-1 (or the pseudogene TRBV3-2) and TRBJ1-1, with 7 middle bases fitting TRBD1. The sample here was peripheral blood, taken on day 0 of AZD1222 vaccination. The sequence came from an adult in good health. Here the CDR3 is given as CASSRTHRGMNTEAFF. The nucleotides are TGTGCCAGCAGCCGGACTCACAGGGGAATGAACACTGAAGCTTTCTTT.